The present T cell receptor (beta chain) was sequenced within a study of T-cell memory formation after mild COVID-19 (TCRdb year 2021). Regarding the research as a whole: Most TCR sequence clusters were specific to one of the two donors. T-cell clones expanding and contracting after mild COVID-19 in two donors were tracked by longitudinal TCRalpha and TCRbeta repertoire sequencing. The cohort comprised two young, previously healthy adult volunteers, one female and one male. Broader findings and caveats from the paper: Some responding clones were detected in pre-infection memory, which suggested that pre-existing cross-reactive memory T cells had joined the SARS-CoV-2 response. The study covered only a couple of mild cases, and larger cohorts including severe cases with pre-infection samples were considered necessary. SARS-CoV-2 specificity of the second-wave clones peaking on day 37 was not confirmed. Contracting CD4+ clones appeared mostly in the CM and EM memory subsets, whereas CD8+ clones were enriched in EMRA. Clones contracting from day 15 to 85 had balanced CD4/CD8 phenotypes, while a second wave expanding from day 15 to 37 was biased towards CD4+.

As concerns this clonotype: There is no known antigen for this receptor. Per-base qualities were not stored, and no clone one base away is much larger.

Ficoll-Paque density gradient centrifugation was used to isolate PBMCs. Sequencing used an Illumina NovaSeq 6000. TCRalpha and TCRbeta cDNA libraries were built by 5'RACE with constant-segment primers, adding sample barcodes and unique molecular identifiers. Trizol reagent was used to extract RNA from every sample. Libraries were amplified in two PCR steps, with a second sample barcode and Illumina TruSeq adapters added in the second step. The libraries were sequenced on an Illumina NovaSeq using 2 x 150 bp paired-end reads. In the source study's methods: Reads were demultiplexed and collapsed into UMI-guided consensus sequences with migec v1.2.7. Using mixcr v2.1.11, the UMI consensuses were aligned to TRA and TRB V and J templates and assembled into clonotypes. Expanded or contracted clonotypes were those called significant by both edgeR and NoisET, with noise models trained on biological replicates. For edgeR calls, a false discovery rate-adjusted p below 0.01 and a log2 fold-change threshold of 1 were applied. As an exploratory analysis of dynamics, PCA with hierarchical clustering was applied to max-normalized trajectories of the 1000 most abundant clonotypes. The CD4 or CD8 phenotype of responding clones was assigned using the separately sequenced CD4+ and CD8+ repertoires. TCRdb cleaned the public reads at Q25 with fastp, built clones with MiXCR and kept in-frame beta chains. Identical CDR3 protein sequences are pooled into one entry, listed with their most common genes and DNA. The V and J calls come from TCRdb's annotation, not from the publication. The sample table records approximately 490,000 distinct CDR3 sequences; approximately 20% of these occur just once. The ten most abundant clones make up around an eighth of the sample.

Cut back by 3 bases and 1 base, the V and J ends lie 6 bases apart. From cysteine to phenylalanine, the CDR3 is 13 amino acids long. Only the CDR3 DNA stays, 39 bases, in frame from base 1. The receptor comes from an adult woman who had mild COVID-19 (a few samples of this study predate the infection). The sample titles of this study are shuffled in the database, so cell type and time point are left out; the donor was told from shared clones. What was sequenced was PBMCs or a T cell subset sorted from them (not recorded which). The receptor chain draws on TRBV12-3 or TRBV12-4 and TRBJ2-5; no D segment can be confidently identified. The bases read TGTGCCAGCAGTTTTCCCGTCCAAGAGACCCAGTACTTC. This encodes CASSFPVQETQYF.